This TCR beta chain was documented in a study of blood T cell repertoires in COVID-19. As regards this clone: Other DNA sequences in this specimen translate into the identical CDR3.

Here immunoSEQ multiplex PCR was the method, and the copy in TCRdb shows in-frame clones only, minus some. The sample carries more than 150,000 clones, 87% recorded once. This CDR3 is built from 13 residues. Germline values: CDR1 GTSNPN, CDR2 SVGIG (reference sequence). The germline V and J ends were trimmed by 3 bases and 4 bases, with 12 bases remaining between them. The chain links TRBV30 to TRBJ1-2; no firm D call. The TCR was taken from a man aged 40-50 years with active or convalescent COVID-19. Sequencing input: peripheral blood. The CDR3 reads CAWSREGLYGYTF. The CDR3 bases are TGTGCCTGGAGCCGTGAGGGCCTCTATGGCTACACCTTC.